The entry that follows covers one TCR delta chain sequence. This clone is described as large (0.1 to 1%). This receptor's antigen is unknown. Within one base of it there is no much larger clone, and no base qualities were kept. The data belong to a study of gammadelta T cells in human blood (dated by TCRdb to about 2020). Points the paper makes about the study in general: The study reported that microbial exposure appeared to drive polyclonal expansion of innate gamma-delta T cells immediately after birth.

The CDR3, cysteine through phenylalanine, is 22 amino acids long. CDR3 DNA only is kept here, 66 bases in frame from base 1. For CDR1 and CDR2, the germline V gene lists GEAIGNYY and EKD. V is cut back by 3 bases and J by 0 bases, with 21 bases in the junction unmatched. Preparation of the library involved RT-PCR. These reads were obtained on an Illumina MiSeq. TCRdb recomputed clones from the public reads with CATT; identical DNA rows were then combined. This sample lists hundreds of delta-chain clones; around 33% were detected once. The biggest ten clones account for roughly 32% of the sample. Recombination joined TRDV2 with TRDJ1; the junction holds 13 bases that match TRDD3. The sequenced material came from Vgamma9Vdelta2 gamma-delta T cells from adult blood. This sequence originates from a human donor. CDR3 loop: CACDPLSVLGDTKQSYTDKLIF. The sequence in DNA is TGTGCCTGTGACCCACTTTCTGTACTGGGGGATACGAAACAGTCCTACACCGATAAACTCATCTTT.